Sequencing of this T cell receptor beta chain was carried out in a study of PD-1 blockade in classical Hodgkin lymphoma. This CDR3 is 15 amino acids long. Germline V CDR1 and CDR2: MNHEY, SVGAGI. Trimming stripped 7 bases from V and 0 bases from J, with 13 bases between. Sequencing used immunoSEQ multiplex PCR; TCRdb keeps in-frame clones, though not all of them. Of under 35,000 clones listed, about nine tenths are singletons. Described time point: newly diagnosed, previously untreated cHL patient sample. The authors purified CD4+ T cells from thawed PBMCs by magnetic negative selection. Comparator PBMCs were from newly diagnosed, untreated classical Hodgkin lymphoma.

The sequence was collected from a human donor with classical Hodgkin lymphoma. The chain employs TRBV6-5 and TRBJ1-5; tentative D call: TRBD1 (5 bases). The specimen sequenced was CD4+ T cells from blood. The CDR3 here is CASTPRDYSNQPQHF. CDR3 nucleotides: TGTGCCAGCACTCCACGGGACTATAGCAATCAGCCCCAGCATTTT.